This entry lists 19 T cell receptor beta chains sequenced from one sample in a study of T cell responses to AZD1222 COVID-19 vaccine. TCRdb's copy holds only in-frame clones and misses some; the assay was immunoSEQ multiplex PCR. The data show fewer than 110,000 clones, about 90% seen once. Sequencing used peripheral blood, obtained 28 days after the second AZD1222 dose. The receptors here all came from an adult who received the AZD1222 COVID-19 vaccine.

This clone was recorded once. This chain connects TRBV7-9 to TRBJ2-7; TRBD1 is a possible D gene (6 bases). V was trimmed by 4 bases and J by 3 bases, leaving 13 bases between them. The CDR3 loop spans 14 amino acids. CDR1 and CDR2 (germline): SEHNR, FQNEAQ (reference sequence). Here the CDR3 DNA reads TGTGCCAGCAGCTGTACAGGGTATGGCTACGAGCAGTACTTC. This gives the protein CASSCTGYGYEQYF.

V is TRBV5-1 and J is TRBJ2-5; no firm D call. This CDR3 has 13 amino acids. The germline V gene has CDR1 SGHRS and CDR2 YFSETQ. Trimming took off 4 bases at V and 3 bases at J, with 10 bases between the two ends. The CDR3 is CASSNAPEETQYF. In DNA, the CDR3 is TGCGCCAGCAGCAACGCGCCAGAAGAGACCCAGTACTTC.

The CDR3 loop reads CASSYGGLAGVEQFF. The CDR3 nucleotides are TGTGCCAGCAGTTACGGAGGACTAGCGGGAGTCGAGCAGTTCTTC. V usage is TRBV6-2 or TRBV6-3 and J usage is TRBJ2-1; 13 bases line up with TRBD2. V lost 2 bases to trimming and J lost 10 bases; unmatched junction nucleotides: 5. Germline V CDR1 and CDR2: MNHEY, SVGEGT. The CDR3 is made up of 15 amino acids.

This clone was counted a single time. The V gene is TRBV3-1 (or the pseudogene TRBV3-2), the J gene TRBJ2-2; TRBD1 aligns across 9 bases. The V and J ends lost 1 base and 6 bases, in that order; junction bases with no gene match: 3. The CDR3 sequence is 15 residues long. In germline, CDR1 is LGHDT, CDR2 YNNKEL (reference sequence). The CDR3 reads CASSQGRTGAGELFF. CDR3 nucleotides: TGTGCCAGCAGCCAAGGCCGGACAGGGGCCGGGGAGCTGTTTTTT.

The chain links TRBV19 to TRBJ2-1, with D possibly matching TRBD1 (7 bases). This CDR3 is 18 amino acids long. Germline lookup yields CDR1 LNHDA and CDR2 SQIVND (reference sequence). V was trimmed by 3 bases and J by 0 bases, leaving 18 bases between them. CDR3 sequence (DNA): TGTGCCAGTAGTATGAGAGGAGGGGGCGGAACCTCCTACAATGAGCAGTTCTTC. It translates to CASSMRGGGGTSYNEQFF.

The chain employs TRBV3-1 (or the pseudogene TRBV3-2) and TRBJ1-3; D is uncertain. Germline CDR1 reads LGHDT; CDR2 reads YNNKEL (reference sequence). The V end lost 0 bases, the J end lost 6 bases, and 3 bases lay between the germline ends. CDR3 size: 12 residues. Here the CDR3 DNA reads TGTGCCAGCAGCCAAGAATCAAACACCATATATTTT. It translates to CASSQESNTIYF.

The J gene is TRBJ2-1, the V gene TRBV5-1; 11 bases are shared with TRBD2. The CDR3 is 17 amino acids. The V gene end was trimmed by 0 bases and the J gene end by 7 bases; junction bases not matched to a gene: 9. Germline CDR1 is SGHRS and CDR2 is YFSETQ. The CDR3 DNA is TGCGCCAGCAGCTTGGTTCCTAGCGGGGGGTTGGTGAATGAGCAGTTCTTC. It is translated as CASSLVPSGGLVNEQFF.

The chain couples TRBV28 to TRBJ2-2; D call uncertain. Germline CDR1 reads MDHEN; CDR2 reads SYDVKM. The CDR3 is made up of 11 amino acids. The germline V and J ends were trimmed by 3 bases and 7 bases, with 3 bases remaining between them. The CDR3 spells CASSLFGELFF. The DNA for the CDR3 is TGTGCCAGCAGTTTGTTCGGGGAGCTGTTTTTT.

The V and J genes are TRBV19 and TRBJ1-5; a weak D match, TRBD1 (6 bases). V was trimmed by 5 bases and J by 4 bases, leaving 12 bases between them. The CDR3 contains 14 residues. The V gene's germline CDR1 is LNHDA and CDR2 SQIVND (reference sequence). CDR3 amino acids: CASSRGAENQPQHF. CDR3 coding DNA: TGTGCCAGTAGTCGGGGGGCCGAAAATCAGCCCCAGCATTTT.

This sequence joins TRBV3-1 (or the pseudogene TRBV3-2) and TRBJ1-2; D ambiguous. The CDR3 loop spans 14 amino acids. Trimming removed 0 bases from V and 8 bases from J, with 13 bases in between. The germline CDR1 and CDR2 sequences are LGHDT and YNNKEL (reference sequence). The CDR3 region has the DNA TGTGCCAGCAGCCAAGACTGGCGGGGTGGCGGCTACACCTTC. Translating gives CASSQDWRGGGYTF.

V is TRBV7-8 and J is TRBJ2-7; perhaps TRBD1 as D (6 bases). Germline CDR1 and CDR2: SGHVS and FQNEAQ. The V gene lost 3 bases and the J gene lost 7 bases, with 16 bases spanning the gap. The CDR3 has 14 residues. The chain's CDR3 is CASSFPRRQGEQYF. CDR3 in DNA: TGTGCCAGCAGCTTTCCCCGGAGGCAGGGGGAGCAGTACTTC.

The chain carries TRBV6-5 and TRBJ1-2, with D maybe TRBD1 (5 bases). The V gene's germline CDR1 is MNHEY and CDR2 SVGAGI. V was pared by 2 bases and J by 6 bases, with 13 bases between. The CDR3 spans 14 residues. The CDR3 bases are TGTGCCAGCAGTTACGGCAGGGAAGGGGATGGCTACACCTTC. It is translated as CASSYGREGDGYTF.

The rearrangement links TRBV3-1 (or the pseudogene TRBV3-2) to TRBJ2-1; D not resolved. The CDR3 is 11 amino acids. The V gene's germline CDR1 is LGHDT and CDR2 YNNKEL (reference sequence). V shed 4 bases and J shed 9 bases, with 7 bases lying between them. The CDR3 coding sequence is TGTGCCAGCAGCCCCCGGAGTGAGCAGTTCTTC. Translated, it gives CASSPRSEQFF.

CDR3 coding DNA: TGCGCCAGCAGCTTGGGGAAACCCCCCTACGAGCAGTACTTC. Protein: CASSLGKPPYEQYF. The chain recombines TRBV5-1 with TRBJ2-7; D uncertain. Germline V lookup: CDR1 SGHRS, CDR2 YFSETQ. The CDR3 contains 14 residues. V gave up 0 bases and J gave up 2 bases, with 9 bases separating them.

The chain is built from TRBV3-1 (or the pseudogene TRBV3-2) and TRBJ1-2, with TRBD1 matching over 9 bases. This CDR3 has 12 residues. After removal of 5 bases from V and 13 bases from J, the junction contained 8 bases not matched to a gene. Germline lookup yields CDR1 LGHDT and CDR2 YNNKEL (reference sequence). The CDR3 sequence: CASSYLGQGGTF. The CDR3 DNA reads TGTGCCAGCAGCTACCTGGGACAGGGAGGCACCTTC.

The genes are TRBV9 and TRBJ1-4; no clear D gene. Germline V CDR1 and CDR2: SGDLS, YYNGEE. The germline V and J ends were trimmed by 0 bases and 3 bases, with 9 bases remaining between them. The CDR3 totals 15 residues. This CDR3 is CASSVGTAPNEKLFF. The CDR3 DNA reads TGTGCCAGCAGCGTAGGAACAGCCCCTAATGAAAAACTGTTTTTT.

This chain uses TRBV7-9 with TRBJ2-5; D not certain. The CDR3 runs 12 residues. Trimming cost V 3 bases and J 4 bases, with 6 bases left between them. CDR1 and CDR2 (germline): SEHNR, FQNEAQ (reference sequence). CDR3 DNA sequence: TGTGCCAGCAGCTTGAGAGGAGAGACCCAGTACTTC. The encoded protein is CASSLRGETQYF.

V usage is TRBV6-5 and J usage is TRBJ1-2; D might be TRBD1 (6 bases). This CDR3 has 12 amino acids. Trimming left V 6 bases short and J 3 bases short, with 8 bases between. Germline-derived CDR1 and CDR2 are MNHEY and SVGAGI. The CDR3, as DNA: TGTGCCAGCAGCAGGGGCGACTATGGCTACACCTTC. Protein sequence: CASSRGDYGYTF.

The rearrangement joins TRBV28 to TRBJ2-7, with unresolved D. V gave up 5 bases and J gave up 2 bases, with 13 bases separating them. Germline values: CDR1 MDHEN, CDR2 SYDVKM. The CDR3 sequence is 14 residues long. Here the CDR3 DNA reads TGTGCCAGCAGTAGAGGCTACGCAACCTACGAGCAGTACTTC. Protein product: CASSRGYATYEQYF. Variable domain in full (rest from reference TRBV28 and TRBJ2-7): DVKVTQSSRYLVKRTGEKVFLECVQDMDHENMFWYRQDPGLGLRLIYFSYDVKMKEKGDIPEGYSVSREKKERFSLILESASTNQTSMYLCASSRGYATYEQYFGPGTRLTVT.